Listed here are 14 T cell receptor beta chains from one sample, sequenced in a study of molecular identifiers for immune sequencing clone quantification. TCRdb fed the PCR reads into MiXCR, producing one record per CDR3 protein. In the table there are 45,000 to 65,000 distinct CDR3 sequences, approximately 26% of which are singletons. The sample consisted of naive CD8+ T cells from blood, with Jurkat cell RNA spiked in. Specified subset: FACS-sorted CD8+CD4-CCR7+CD45RA+ naive T cells. Every receptor here comes from a human donor in good health. Some libraries in this study had Jurkat cell RNA spiked in.

The count of this clonotype is one. This sequence may be a read error, since a much larger clone differs from it by one base. This chain links TRBV6-2 or TRBV6-3 with TRBJ1-4, with a possible D match to TRBD1 (5 bases). Looked up from germline, CDR1 is MNHEY and CDR2 is SVGEGT. This CDR3 spans 12 amino acids. DNA for the CDR3: TGTGCCAGCAGGGGGGACGTCGGAAAACCGTTTTTT. The encoded protein is CASRGDVGKPFF.

For this clonotype: One base away lies a much larger clone, so this may be a sequencing read error. This rearrangement joins TRBV6-5 to TRBJ2-7, with 7 bases fitting TRBD1. The CDR3 contains 14 residues. Germline values: CDR1 MNHEY, CDR2 SVGAGI. The CDR3 loop is CACSRDSLAYEQYF. CDR3 in DNA: TGTGCCTGCAGCCGGGACAGCCTCGCCTACGAGCAGTACTTC.

On this clonotype: This clone may be a read error of a much larger clone one base away. The chain carries TRBV4-1 and TRBJ2-7; no firm D call. CDR1 MGHRA and CDR2 YSYEKL come from the germline V gene. The V gene lost 2 bases and the J gene lost 2 bases, with 19 bases spanning the gap. The CDR3 contains 17 residues. This CDR3 reads CASSQKVGVGNPYEQYF. DNA for the CDR3: TGCGCCAGCAGCCAAAAAGTTGGGGTGGGGAACCCCTACGAGCAGTACTTC.

V usage is TRBV20-1 and J usage is TRBJ2-7, with TRBD1 matching 9 bases. Germline V lookup: CDR1 DFQATT, CDR2 SNEGSKA (reference sequence). With 0 bases clipped from V and 2 bases from J, the junction kept 8 bases outside the gene matches. The CDR3 is made up of 16 amino acids. CDR3 nucleotide sequence: TGCAGTGCTAGAGAAGGAGGAGACAGGGGGACCTACGAGCAGTACTTC. It translates to CSAREGGDRGTYEQYF.

Many counts were recorded for this clonotype. The chain links TRBV28 to TRBJ2-7; D is unresolved. The CDR3 has 18 amino acids. Trimming cost V 2 bases and J 4 bases, with 24 bases left between them. Germline lookup yields CDR1 MDHEN and CDR2 SYDVKM. The CDR3 region is CASSLGTRPRGAGYEQYF. The DNA of the CDR3 is TGTGCCAGCAGTTTAGGAACGCGACCCCGTGGCGCTGGATACGAGCAGTACTTC.

As concerns this clonotype: At one of its ends the junction is not consistent with the germline gene, which may arise from a read error. The genes are TRBV7-9 and TRBJ1-1, with a weak D call TRBD1 (6 bases). The CDR3 spans 14 residues. In germline, CDR1 is SEHNR, CDR2 FQNEAQ (reference sequence). The CDR3 reads CASSPVTGDTETFF. In nucleotides, the CDR3 is TGTGCTAGCAGCCCTGTGACAGGTGACACTGAAACTTTCTTT. The full variable domain, its missing parts supplied by reference TRBV7-9 and TRBJ1-1, is DTGVSQNPRHKITKRGQNVTFRCDPISEHNRLYWYRQTLGQGPEFLTYFQNEAQLEKSRLLSDRFSAERPKGSFSTLEIQRTEQGDSAMYLCASSPVTGDTETFFGQGTRLTVV.

This clonotype was counted many times. The gene calls are TRBV28 and TRBJ2-7, with 9 bases lining up with TRBD1. V was pared by 4 bases and J by 2 bases, with 3 bases of the junction left unmatched. This CDR3 contains 14 residues. CDR1 and CDR2 from the germline V gene are MDHEN and SYDVKM. The CDR3: CASSSWTGAYEQYF. The CDR3 DNA reads TGTGCCAGCAGTTCCTGGACAGGGGCCTACGAGCAGTACTTC.

This clonotype was observed many times. The chain has TRBV30 and TRBJ2-1, with D maybe TRBD2 (6 bases). CDR1 is GTSNPN and CDR2 is SVGIG in the germline V gene (reference sequence). The CDR3 length is 12 residues. V gave up 0 bases and J gave up 14 bases, with 14 bases separating them. The CDR3 DNA is TGTGCCTGGAGTGTATATCGGGGGATGGAGTTCTTC. The encoded protein is CAWSVYRGMEFF.

A note on this clonotype: Just one base apart from a much larger clone, this may be a read error. This rearrangement joins TRBV4-3 to TRBJ2-1; no reliable D call. This CDR3 contains 16 residues. V gave up 0 bases and J gave up 2 bases, with 11 bases separating them. Germline V gene lookup returns CDR1 LGHNA and CDR2 YSLEER. The CDR3 loop reads CASSQDAIAPYNEQFF. CDR3 bases: TGCGCCAGCAGCCAAGATGCCATAGCCCCCTACAATGAGCAGTTCTTC.

With regard to this clonotype: Since a much larger clone is just one base distant, this may be a read error. V and J are TRBV12-3 or TRBV12-4 and TRBJ2-7, with TRBD1 matching 7 bases. The CDR3 length is 14 residues. V shed 8 bases, J shed 4 bases, and the junction held 11 bases outside the gene matches. The CDR3, as DNA: TGTGCCAGCGGTTCCATGACAGGGAAGTACGAGCAGTACTTC. Its translation: CASGSMTGKYEQYF.

The chain employs TRBV12-3 or TRBV12-4 and TRBJ2-3; D is possibly TRBD1 (6 bases). The CDR3 runs 13 residues. The germline V and J ends were trimmed by 5 bases and 10 bases, with 16 bases remaining between them. CDR3 residues: CASSHRDYNAQYF. CDR3 nucleotide sequence: TGTGCCAGCAGTCACAGGGATTACAATGCGCAGTATTTT.

This clonotype showed up just a few times. V is TRBV28 and J is TRBJ2-7, with 12 bases that match TRBD1. CDR1 and CDR2 (germline): MDHEN, SYDVKM. The V gene end was trimmed by 4 bases and the J gene end by 6 bases; junction bases not matched to a gene: 13. The CDR3 loop spans 17 amino acids. The CDR3 loop is CASSSVLSGTGGFEQYF. CDR3 in DNA: TGTGCCAGCAGTTCCGTCCTTTCCGGGACAGGGGGCTTCGAGCAGTACTTC.

This clonotype turned up a few times. V and J are TRBV3-1 and TRBJ2-2; D not certain. Germline CDR1 LGHDT, CDR2 YNNKEL (reference sequence). The CDR3 is 14 amino acids. V was trimmed by 1 base and J by 4 bases, leaving 7 bases between them. This chain's CDR3 is CASSQVKRTGELFF. The CDR3 nucleotides read TGTGCCAGCAGCCAAGTTAAGCGCACCGGGGAGCTGTTTTTT.

In regard to this clonotype: This could be a read error, since a much larger clone is one nucleotide away. The chain combines TRBV11-2 with TRBJ1-1; TRBD1 matches at 11 bases. This CDR3 is built from 16 residues. Germline V CDR1 and CDR2: SGHAT, FQNNGV. In nucleotides, the CDR3 is TGTGCCGGCAGCCCGTGGACAGGGGGCACGGACACTGAAGCTTTCTTT. It codes for CAGSPWTGGTDTEAFF.